This TCR beta chain emerged from a study of cytomegalovirus exposure and HLA in healthy donors. Points from the study as a whole: As immune exposure information, only CMV serostatus was available. A later analysis linked a missense variant in DCLRE1C to the trimming of TCR beta V and J genes.

CDR1 and CDR2 (germline): MNHEY, SMNVEV (reference sequence). The CDR3 spans 17 residues. Trimming removed 3 bases at V and 7 bases at J, with 19 bases between. Primers included in the PCR were 60 Vbeta and 13 Jbeta primers. Repertoires were generated with immunoSEQ multiplex PCR, while TCRdb's copy carries only in-frame clones and drops some. The data contain tens of thousands of clones, less than 75% of them singletons. In the case of this clone: Its antigen is still unknown.

This chain joins TRBV27 and TRBJ1-6; unclear D gene. The sample comprised PBMCs. This TCR came from a woman aged 30 to 39 in good health and CMV-seronegative. CDR3 nucleotide sequence: TGTGCCAGCAGTTTTGGCATTGAGGGCCCGGAGAATTCACCCCTCCACTTT. It encodes CASSFGIEGPENSPLHF.